This T cell receptor beta chain was retrieved from a study of T cells after yellow fever vaccination. Study at large: Preparation of fractions with low cell numbers was performed using SMART-Seq v4 Ultra Low Input. The study's findings and limits: Across the CD4 and CD8 compartments, a small share of clonotypes was present in both. Clones from primary vaccination mostly reappeared after the booster (less than 98% CD4, around 90% CD8).

Generation of TCR cDNA used 5'RACE template switching (which added a universal primer site and UMIs). Each CDR3 protein gets one entry after TCRdb re-called the 5' RACE reads with MiXCR. Seen here are roughly 340,000 distinct CDR3 sequences, about 4% observed once, and the top ten hold more than 20%. This clonotype has more than one count but fewer than ten. Its antigen is as yet unknown. V lost 8 bases, J lost 2 bases, and 9 bases stayed unmatched. The CDR3 spans 15 residues. CDR1 and CDR2 (germline): MNHEY, SMNVEV (reference sequence). Sequencing was performed on PBMCs, taken 5 days after the yellow fever booster vaccination. The receptor comes from a man younger than 35 who received the YFV17D yellow fever vaccine. The V call is TRBV27, the J call TRBJ1-3, with 7 bases identical to TRBD1. The CDR3 coding sequence is TGTGCCAGCGGCCGGGACAGACGACCTGGAAACACCATATATTTT. Translated: CASGRDRRPGNTIYF.